The next 4 T cell receptor beta chains were all read from a single sample in a study of blood T cell repertoires in COVID-19. Clones were read by immunoSEQ multiplex PCR, and TCRdb kept only the in-frame ones, dropping some. Of about 170,000 clones in the sample, approximately 80% were seen once. Sequenced: peripheral blood. These receptors all stem from a woman in her 70s with COVID-19, enrolled during active disease.

The J gene is TRBJ2-1, the V gene TRBV6-1, with 8 bases identical to TRBD2. Germline-derived CDR1 and CDR2 are MNHNS and SASEGT. Trimming took 3 bases from V and 6 from J; bases not matched to a gene: 4. The CDR3 loop spans 14 amino acids. The CDR3 nucleotides are TGTGCCAGCAGTGACGGACTAGCTCGCAATGAGCAGTTCTTC. This translates into CASSDGLARNEQFF.

The rearrangement uses TRBV20-1 and TRBJ2-2, with a tentative D call TRBD2 (6 bases). Germline V gene lookup returns CDR1 DFQATT and CDR2 SNEGSKA (reference sequence). Deletions cut 3 bases from V and 2 bases from J, with 10 bases between. The CDR3 is 14 residues long. CDR3 coding DNA: TGCAGTGCTAGTCAGCGGGTTAACACCGGGGAGCTGTTTTTT. Translated: CSASQRVNTGELFF.

V is TRBV10-3 and J is TRBJ2-7, with a weak D call TRBD1 (5 bases). Germline lookup yields CDR1 ENHRY and CDR2 SYGVKD. V lost 5 bases, J lost 5 bases, and 10 bases lay in between. CDR3 length: 12 residues. CDR3 in DNA: TGTGCCATCAGTCCAGACAGTAACGAGCAGTACTTC. This translates into CAISPDSNEQYF.

This sequence joins TRBV15 and TRBJ2-7, with D perhaps TRBD2 (6 bases). V dropped 0 bases and J dropped 3 bases, with 9 bases sitting between them. Per germline, CDR1 LNHNV and CDR2 YYDKDF (reference sequence). The CDR3 extends over 14 amino acids. CDR3 amino acids: CATSRDWGVYEQYV. As DNA, the CDR3 is TGTGCCACCAGCAGAGATTGGGGGGTCTACGAGCAGTACGTC.